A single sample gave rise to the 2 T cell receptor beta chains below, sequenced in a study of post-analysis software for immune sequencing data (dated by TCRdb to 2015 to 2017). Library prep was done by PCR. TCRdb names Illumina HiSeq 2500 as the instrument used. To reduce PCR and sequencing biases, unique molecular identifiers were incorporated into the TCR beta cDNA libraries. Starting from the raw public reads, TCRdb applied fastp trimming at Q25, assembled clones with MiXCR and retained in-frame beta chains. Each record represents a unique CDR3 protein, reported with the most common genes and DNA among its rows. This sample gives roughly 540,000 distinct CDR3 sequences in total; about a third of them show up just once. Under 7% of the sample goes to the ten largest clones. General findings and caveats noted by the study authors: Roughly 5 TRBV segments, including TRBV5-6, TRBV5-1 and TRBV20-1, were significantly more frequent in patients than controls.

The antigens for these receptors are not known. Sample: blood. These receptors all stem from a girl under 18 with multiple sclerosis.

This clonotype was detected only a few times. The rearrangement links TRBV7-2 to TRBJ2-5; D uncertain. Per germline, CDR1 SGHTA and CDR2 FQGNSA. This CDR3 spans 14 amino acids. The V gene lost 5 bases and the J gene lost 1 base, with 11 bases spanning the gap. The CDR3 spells CASSRWSGQETQYF. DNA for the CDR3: TGTGCCAGCAGCCGATGGTCCGGCCAAGAGACCCAGTACTTC.

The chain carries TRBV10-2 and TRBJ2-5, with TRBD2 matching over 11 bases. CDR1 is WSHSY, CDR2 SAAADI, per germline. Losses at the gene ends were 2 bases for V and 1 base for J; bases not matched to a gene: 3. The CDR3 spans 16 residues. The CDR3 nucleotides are TGCGCCAGCAGTGAGCCTAGCGGGGGGTCCCAAGAGACCCAGTACTTC. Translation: CASSEPSGGSQETQYF.